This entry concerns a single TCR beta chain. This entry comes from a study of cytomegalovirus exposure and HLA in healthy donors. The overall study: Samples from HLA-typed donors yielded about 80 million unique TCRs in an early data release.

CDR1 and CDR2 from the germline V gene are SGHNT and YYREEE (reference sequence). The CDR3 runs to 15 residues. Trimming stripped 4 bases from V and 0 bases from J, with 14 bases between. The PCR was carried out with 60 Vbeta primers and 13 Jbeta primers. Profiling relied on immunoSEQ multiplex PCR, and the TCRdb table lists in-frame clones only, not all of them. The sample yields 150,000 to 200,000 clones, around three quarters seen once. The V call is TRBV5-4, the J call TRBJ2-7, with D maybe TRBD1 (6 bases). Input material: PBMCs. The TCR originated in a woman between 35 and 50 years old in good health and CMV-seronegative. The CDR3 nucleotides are TGTGCCAGCAGCAAGGACAGTTTCAACTCCTACGAGCAGTACTTC. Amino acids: CASSKDSFNSYEQYF. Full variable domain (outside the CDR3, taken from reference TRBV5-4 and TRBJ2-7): ETGVTQSPTHLIKTRGQQVTLRCSSQSGHNTVSWYQQALGQGPQFIFQYYREEENGRGNFPPRFSGLQFPNYSSELNVNALELDDSALYLCASSKDSFNSYEQYFGPGTRLTVT.